This section outlines one TCR beta chain sequence together with its context. The data are from a study of blood T cell repertoires in COVID-19. About the research overall: Whether acute or convalescent, the COVID-19 samples came from the United States, Italy and Spain.

The germline CDR1 and CDR2 sequences are ENHRY and SYGVKD. The ends lost 10 bases at V and 0 bases at J; junction bases unmatched: 8. The length of the CDR3 is 15 residues. In the original workflow: Scientists estimated how many nucleated cells there were by amplifying reference gene primers. Libraries were prepared by immunoSEQ multiplex PCR; TCRdb keeps only in-frame clonotypes and omits some of them. The V and J calls and clone size were taken over from that table, and D and trimming were inferred from the DNA. Of around 55,000 clones listed, around nine tenths are singletons. The chain recombines TRBV10-3 with TRBJ1-3; 8 bases line up with TRBD1. Material for sequencing was peripheral blood. The sequence came from a human donor with active COVID-19. The donor label of this sample is uncertain. The CDR3 sequence: CATRGQGGSGNTIYF. CDR3 in DNA: TGTGCCACCCGAGGACAGGGCGGCTCTGGAAACACCATATATTTT.